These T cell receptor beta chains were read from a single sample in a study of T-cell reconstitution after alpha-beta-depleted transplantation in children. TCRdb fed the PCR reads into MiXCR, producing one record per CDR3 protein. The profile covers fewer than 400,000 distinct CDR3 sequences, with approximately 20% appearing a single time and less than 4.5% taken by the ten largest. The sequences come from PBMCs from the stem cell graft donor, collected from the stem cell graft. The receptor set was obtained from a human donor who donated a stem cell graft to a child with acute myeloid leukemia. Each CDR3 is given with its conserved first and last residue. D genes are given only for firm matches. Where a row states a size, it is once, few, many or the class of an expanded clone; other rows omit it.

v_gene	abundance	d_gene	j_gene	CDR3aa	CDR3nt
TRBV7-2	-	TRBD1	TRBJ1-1	CASSLDRGPAFF	TGTGCCAGCAGCTTAGACAGGGGGCCGGCTTTCTTT
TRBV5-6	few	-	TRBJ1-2	CASSLGPTPIYGYTF	TGTGCCAGCAGCTTGGGGCCAACCCCAATCTATGGCTACACCTTC
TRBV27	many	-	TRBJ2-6	CASTWTPTGLWANVLTF	TGTGCCAGCACCTGGACCCCCACTGGTCTCTGGGCCAACGTCCTGACTTTC
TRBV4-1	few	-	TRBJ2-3	CASSQANTQYF	TGCGCCAGCAGCCAAGCTAACACGCAGTATTTT
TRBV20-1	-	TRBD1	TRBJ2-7	CSARGGDREYEQYF	TGCAGTGCTAGAGGAGGGGACAGGGAGTACGAGCAGTACTTC
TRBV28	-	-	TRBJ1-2	CASSLGQLYGYTF	TGTGCCAGCAGTCTAGGACAACTATATGGCTACACCTTC
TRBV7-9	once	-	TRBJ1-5	CASSFHDGSNQPQHF	TGTGCCAGCAGCTTCCACGACGGGAGCAATCAGCCCCAGCATTTT
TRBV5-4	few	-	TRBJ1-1	CASSFYPQGENTEAFF	TGTGCCAGCAGCTTCTACCCCCAGGGCGAGAACACTGAAGCTTTCTTT
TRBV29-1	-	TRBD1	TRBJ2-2	CSARPGTGNTGELFF	TGCAGCGCCCGTCCCGGGACAGGGAACACCGGGGAGCTGTTTTTT
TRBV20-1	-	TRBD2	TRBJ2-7	CSARLAGGWEQYF	TGCAGTGCTAGACTAGCGGGAGGGTGGGAGCAGTACTTC
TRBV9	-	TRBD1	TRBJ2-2	CASSARTGNTGELFF	TGTGCCAGCAGCGCCAGGACAGGGAACACCGGGGAGCTGTTTTTT
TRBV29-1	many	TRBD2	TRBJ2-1	CSALGLAGPQEQFF	TGCAGCGCCTTGGGGCTAGCGGGACCTCAGGAGCAGTTCTTC
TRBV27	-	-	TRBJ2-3	CASSPTGLAQYF	TGTGCCAGCAGTCCAACAGGATTGGCGCAGTATTTT
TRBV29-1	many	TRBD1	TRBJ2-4	CSVGGQGALAKNIQYF	TGCAGCGTTGGGGGACAGGGGGCCCTAGCCAAAAACATTCAGTACTTC
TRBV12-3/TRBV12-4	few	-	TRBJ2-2	CASSRNGYTGELFF	TGTGCCAGCAGCCGCAATGGATACACCGGGGAGCTGTTTTTT
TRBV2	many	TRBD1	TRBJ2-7	CASSRILTGKSYEQYF	TGTGCCAGCAGCCGAATATTGACAGGGAAATCCTACGAGCAGTACTTC
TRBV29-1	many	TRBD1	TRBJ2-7	CSVEDVGQGFYEQYF	TGCAGCGTTGAAGATGTGGGACAGGGGTTTTACGAGCAGTACTTC
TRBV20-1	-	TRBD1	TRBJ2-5	CSARRGTAKETQYF	TGCAGTGCTAGGAGAGGGACAGCGAAAGAGACCCAGTACTTC
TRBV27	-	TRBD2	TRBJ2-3	CASSTLAGVGDTQYF	TGTGCCAGCAGTACCTTGGCGGGAGTAGGAGATACGCAGTATTTT
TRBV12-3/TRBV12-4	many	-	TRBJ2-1	CAIFPGESSYNEQFF	TGTGCCATCTTTCCGGGGGAGAGCTCCTACAATGAGCAGTTCTTC
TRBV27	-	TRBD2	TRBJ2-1	CASSWGGSEQFF	TGTGCCAGCAGTTGGGGAGGGAGTGAGCAGTTCTTC
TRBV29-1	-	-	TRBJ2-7	CSVGLGTGLGPNEQYF	TGCAGCGTTGGACTGGGCACAGGGTTAGGTCCGAACGAGCAGTACTTC
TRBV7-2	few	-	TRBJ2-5	CASSLAETTDLQETQYF	TGTGCCAGCAGCCTCGCGGAGACAACTGACCTACAAGAGACCCAGTACTTC